This T cell receptor beta chain emerged from a study of cytomegalovirus exposure and HLA in healthy donors. In the PCR, 60 Vbeta and 13 Jbeta primers were used. Sequencing was performed with immunoSEQ multiplex PCR; in TCRdb, only in-frame clones are kept and a portion is missing. The sample shows about 210,000 clones, about 79% of them seen only once. Looked up from germline, CDR1 is SGHTA and CDR2 is FQGNSA. This CDR3 spans 13 amino acids. V was shortened by 3 bases and J by 3 bases, with 9 bases between the two germline ends. A remark on this clone: The antigen remains undetermined.

Study-wide points: The authors enumerated around 150 TCR beta chains as linked to cytomegalovirus. One variant, a missense change in DCLRE1C, was linked in a later analysis to TCR beta V- and J-gene trimming. In a later analysis, CMV-associated beta chains were mostly HLA-associated, it appeared.

All donors participated as healthy donors of bone marrow. The clonotype comes from a male donor in good health and CMV-seronegative. Input material: PBMCs. This chain connects TRBV7-2 to TRBJ2-7; weak D call: TRBD1 (6 bases). The CDR3 here is CASSLRGGYEQYF. The CDR3 DNA sequence: TGTGCCAGCAGCTTGAGAGGGGGCTACGAGCAGTACTTC.